These 25 T cell receptor beta chains came from one sample sequenced in a study of spatial heterogeneity in lung cancer. Findings and limits, study-wide: Within tumors, counts of expanded alpha and beta TCRs tracked tumor mutation counts.

Their target antigens are unknown. TCRdb ran MiXCR on the 5' RACE reads and lists one entry per CDR3 protein. This sample has more than 15,000 distinct CDR3 sequences, with roughly 5.7% found just once. Time point of the sample: sample taken at primary tumor resection. The sequencing here drew on lung tumor tissue, taken at surgery. The receptors were gathered from a male donor with early-stage non-small cell lung cancer.

By its share, this clonotype is medium-sized. This chain uses TRBV20-1 with TRBJ2-7; 11 bases are a match to TRBD2. The CDR3 spans 14 residues. The germline V gene has CDR1 DFQATT and CDR2 SNEGSKA (reference sequence). V was clipped by 6 bases and J by 3 bases; unmatched bases: 7. Here the CDR3 DNA reads TGCAGTGCCAGCGGGACTAGCGGAAACTACGAGCAGTACTTC. Its protein is CSASGTSGNYEQYF.

This clonotype was recorded at least ten times. J is TRBJ2-3 and V is TRBV20-1; D remains ambiguous. Per germline, CDR1 DFQATT and CDR2 SNEGSKA (reference sequence). V lost 6 bases and J 2 bases, leaving 18 bases between the germline ends. CDR3 size: 15 residues. CDR3 amino acids: CSAIARALDTDTQYF. The CDR3 DNA reads TGCAGTGCGATAGCTCGAGCCCTCGACACAGATACGCAGTATTTT.

This clonotype was detected many times. The chain has TRBV2 and TRBJ2-1; TRBD2 matches at 7 bases. The germline V gene has CDR1 SNHLY and CDR2 FYNNEI. The CDR3 has 12 residues. V gave up 6 bases and J gave up 9 bases; unmatched junction bases: 5. This CDR3 is CASREPGGEQFF. In DNA, the CDR3 is TGTGCCAGCAGGGAGCCGGGGGGTGAGCAGTTCTTC.

This clonotype counts as medium-sized (0.01 to 0.1%). V and J are TRBV27 and TRBJ2-3, with 9 bases aligning to TRBD1. The V gene end was trimmed by 2 bases and the J gene end by 4 bases; junction bases not matched to a gene: 1. This CDR3 has 14 residues. The germline gives CDR1 MNHEY, CDR2 SMNVEV (reference sequence). The CDR3: CASSLTGGPDTQYF. For the CDR3, the DNA is TGTGCCAGCAGTTTAACAGGGGGCCCAGATACGCAGTATTTT.

This clonotype was seen at least ten times. The chain is built from TRBV19 and TRBJ2-1; D unresolved. This CDR3 is 14 amino acids long. Per germline, CDR1 LNHDA and CDR2 SQIVND (reference sequence). V lost 5 bases to trimming and J lost 4 bases, with 12 bases between them. Here the CDR3 DNA reads TGTGCCAGTAGTGCAAGGGTGGCTTACAATGAGCAGTTCTTC. This sequence encodes CASSARVAYNEQFF. Filled out from reference TRBV19 and TRBJ2-1, the complete variable domain reads DGGITQSPKYLFRKEGQNVTLSCEQNLNHDAMYWYRQDPGQGLRLIYYSQIVNDFQKGDIAEGYSVSREKKESFPLTVTSAQKNPTAFYLCASSARVAYNEQFFGPGTRLTVL.

This clonotype appeared many times. The chain couples TRBV20-1 to TRBJ2-3, with TRBD2 matching over 10 bases. With 0 bases clipped from V and 0 bases from J, the junction kept 3 bases outside the gene matches. CDR1 and CDR2 from the germline V gene are DFQATT and SNEGSKA (reference sequence). This CDR3 has 16 residues. The CDR3 DNA is TGCAGTGCTAGAGATGTGACTAGCGGGAGCACAGATACGCAGTATTTT. Protein product: CSARDVTSGSTDTQYF.

Ten or more counts support this clonotype. The genes are TRBV9 and TRBJ1-1; no clear D gene. Germline-derived CDR1 and CDR2 are SGDLS and YYNGEE. V was trimmed by 0 bases and J by 7 bases, leaving 10 bases between them. The length of the CDR3 is 13 residues. The CDR3 DNA follows: TGTGCCAGCAGCGTAGTCCCGAAGGGTGAAGCTTTCTTT. It is translated as CASSVVPKGEAFF.

This clonotype has at least ten counts. The chain joins TRBV20-1 to TRBJ2-3; 8 nucleotides agree with TRBD2. CDR1 and CDR2 (germline): DFQATT, SNEGSKA (reference sequence). There are 15 residues in the CDR3. V dropped 4 bases and J dropped 3; count of bases not matched to a gene: 9. The CDR3 reads CSATSGRLGTDTQYF. CDR3 bases: TGCAGTGCTACCAGCGGGAGATTGGGAACAGATACGCAGTATTTT.

This CDR3 is CASSYRHGQGAHEQYF. DNA for the CDR3: TGTGCCAGCAGTTACCGCCATGGACAGGGGGCACACGAGCAGTACTTC. The J gene is TRBJ2-7, the V gene TRBV6-2 or TRBV6-3; 11 bases align to TRBD1. Germline V gene data show CDR1 as MNHEY and CDR2 as SVGEGT. Trimming removed 2 bases from V and 5 bases from J; junction bases left unmatched: 8. The CDR3 runs 16 residues.

The rearrangement links TRBV5-1 to TRBJ2-5; D remains ambiguous. Deletions cut 4 bases from V and 2 bases from J, with 12 bases between. The CDR3 is made up of 14 amino acids. The germline V gene has CDR1 SGHRS and CDR2 YFSETQ. This CDR3 is CASSLGQEQETQYF. CDR3 nucleotide sequence: TGCGCCAGCAGCCTTGGGCAAGAACAAGAGACCCAGTACTTC.

This clonotype is large in the sample. The CDR3 spells CASSLYPRTGNTIYF. CDR3 DNA sequence: TGTGCCAGCAGTTTATATCCAAGGACTGGAAACACCATATATTTT. The chain links TRBV12-3 or TRBV12-4 to TRBJ1-3; D gene uncertain. This CDR3 spans 15 amino acids. V lost 2 bases and J lost 2, with 10 bases in between.

The table lists this clonotype with many counts. CDR3 loop: CASSLVGSGGRSYEQYF. The DNA for the CDR3 is TGTGCCAGCAGCTTAGTCGGTAGCGGGGGACGCTCCTACGAGCAGTACTTC. The genes are TRBV7-9 and TRBJ2-7, with 9 bases matching TRBD2. After removal of 1 base from V and 0 bases from J, the junction contained 7 bases not matched to a gene. CDR1 and CDR2 (germline): SEHNR, FQNEAQ (reference sequence). The CDR3 consists of 17 residues.

The table lists this clonotype with many counts. The rearrangement uses TRBV6-5 and TRBJ1-2; D is undetermined. Germline V CDR1 and CDR2: MNHEY, SVGAGI. V was cut by 6 bases and J by 0 bases, with 11 bases left in between. The CDR3 is 14 amino acids. The CDR3 DNA reads TGTGCCAGCAGCCGGGATTCAGCTAACTATGGCTACACCTTC. This translates into CASSRDSANYGYTF.

This clonotype occurred many times. The gene calls are TRBV2 and TRBJ2-4; D assignment may be TRBD1 or TRBD2 (5 bases each). V was clipped by 3 bases and J by 2 bases, with 11 bases between them. CDR3 length: 15 amino acids. CDR1 SNHLY and CDR2 FYNNEI come from the germline V gene. CDR3 DNA sequence: TGTGCCAGCAGTGAGGGACGGGGAACCAAAAACATTCAGTACTTC. Encoded protein: CASSEGRGTKNIQYF.

This clonotype was counted at least ten times. This sequence joins TRBV6-5 and TRBJ2-1, with 8 bases identical to TRBD1. Germline V gene data show CDR1 as MNHEY and CDR2 as SVGAGI. V lost 2 bases and J lost 0; bases outside the gene matches: 6. The CDR3 totals 17 residues. CDR3 in amino acids: CASSYIWTGSSYNEQFF. The CDR3 DNA sequence: TGTGCCAGCAGTTACATTTGGACAGGGAGCTCCTACAATGAGCAGTTCTTC.

This clonotype was detected ten times or more. The rearrangement links TRBV28 to TRBJ2-3, with a possible D match to TRBD1 (6 bases). V lost 2 bases and J lost 3, with 12 bases in between. CDR3 size: 15 residues. The germline gives CDR1 MDHEN, CDR2 SYDVKM. CDR3 loop: CASSLAGAGTDTQYF. As DNA, the CDR3 is TGTGCCAGCAGTTTAGCAGGGGCAGGTACAGATACGCAGTATTTT.

Note on this clonotype: A much larger clone differs from this one at a single base, so this may be a read error. The DNA for the CDR3 is TGTGCCAGCAAAGATGCAGGGGGCGCGGGAGATACGCAGTATTTT. Amino acids: CASKDAGGAGDTQYF. The chain is built from TRBV2 and TRBJ2-3, with 8 bases lining up with TRBD1. The CDR3 has 15 amino acids. V trimming: 7 bases; J trimming: 5 bases; junction bases outside the gene matches: 11. Germline V lookup: CDR1 SNHLY, CDR2 FYNNEI.

By proportion, this clonotype is medium-sized. The V call is TRBV11-2, the J call TRBJ2-1; perhaps TRBD2 as D (5 bases). Germline V gives CDR1 SGHAT, CDR2 FQNNGV. V was clipped by 5 bases and J by 4 bases, with 15 bases between them. This CDR3 comprises 15 residues. The CDR3 here is CASSQGIGIYNEQFF. The CDR3 DNA sequence: TGTGCCAGCAGCCAAGGGATCGGGATTTACAATGAGCAGTTCTTC.

This clonotype was counted at least ten times. The chain employs TRBV25-1 and TRBJ2-5, with D unclear. The V gene lost 3 bases and the J gene lost 7 bases, with 12 bases spanning the gap. CDR1 MGHDK and CDR2 SYGVNS come from the germline V gene. The CDR3 is 13 residues long. CDR3 coding DNA: TGTGCCAGCAGTGACGGAGCACGGGCGACCCAGTACTTC. This gives the protein CASSDGARATQYF.

This clonotype was detected ten times or more. The V call is TRBV28, the J call TRBJ2-7, with TRBD2 identical over 9 bases. Germline CDR1 and CDR2: MDHEN and SYDVKM. CDR3 length equals 15 residues. J gave up 6 bases and V 7 bases, and 13 bases lay outside the gene matches. The CDR3 loop reads CASISRVAGEGEQYF. In DNA form, the CDR3 reads TGTGCCAGCATCTCTCGGGTAGCGGGAGAAGGCGAGCAGTACTTC.

Many counts were recorded for this clonotype. This chain connects TRBV28 to TRBJ2-5, with 8 bases matching TRBD1. Germline V gene data show CDR1 as MDHEN and CDR2 as SYDVKM. The CDR3 totals 18 residues. Losses at the gene ends were 4 bases for V and 4 bases for J; bases not matched to a gene: 17. CDR3 region: CASSSGQGRTLGRETQYF. CDR3 DNA: TGTGCCAGCAGTTCCGGACAGGGCAGAACGTTAGGTCGAGAGACCCAGTACTTC.

This clonotype was recorded at least ten times. The gene calls are TRBV7-2 and TRBJ1-6, with D tentatively TRBD1 (5 bases). CDR1 is SGHTA and CDR2 is FQGNSA in the germline V gene. V lost 4 bases to trimming and J lost 7 bases, with 8 bases between them. The length of the CDR3 is 13 residues. CDR3 loop: CASSSAGNSPLHF. The DNA of the CDR3 is TGTGCCAGCAGCTCCGCAGGGAATTCACCCCTCCACTTT.

This clonotype was seen ten or more times. The CDR3: CASSYTLGGVADTQYF. In DNA, the CDR3 is TGTGCCAGCAGTTACACACTGGGCGGGGTGGCAGATACGCAGTATTTT. This chain links TRBV6-5 with TRBJ2-3; TRBD2 is a possible D gene (6 bases). The germline gives CDR1 MNHEY, CDR2 SVGAGI. Between the trimmed V and J ends, which lost 2 bases and 4 bases, there was a span of 16 bases. This CDR3 has 16 residues.

This clonotype occurred many times. CDR3 region: CASSVLRGTDTQYF. Here the CDR3 DNA reads TGTGCCAGCAGCGTTTTGAGGGGCACAGATACGCAGTATTTT. This chain uses TRBV2 with TRBJ2-3; perhaps TRBD2 as D (5 bases). Trimming took off 6 bases at V and 1 base at J, with 11 bases between the two ends. The CDR3 extends over 14 amino acids. Germline CDR1 and CDR2: SNHLY and FYNNEI.

This clonotype was recorded at least ten times. This chain links TRBV20-1 with TRBJ1-1; 8 bases are shared with TRBD1. Germline assignment: CDR1 DFQATT and CDR2 SNEGSKA (reference sequence). V dropped 4 bases and J dropped 8; count of bases not matched to a gene: 9. CDR3 length: 13 amino acids. This chain's CDR3 is CSATTTGAIEAFF. In nucleotides, the CDR3 is TGCAGTGCTACCACGACAGGGGCTATCGAAGCTTTCTTT.